Listed here is a single T cell receptor (beta chain). TCRdb's table, derived via immunoSEQ multiplex PCR, lists solely in-frame clones and lacks some. Among 75,000 to 100,000 clones listed, around nine tenths were seen once. The source of the sample is a study of blood T cell repertoires in COVID-19. Per germline, CDR1 SGHTA and CDR2 FQGTGA. CDR3 length: 13 residues. V was cut by 5 bases and J by 9 bases, with 14 bases left in between. Sequencing was performed on peripheral blood. This sequence originates from a human donor in a cohort sampled during active COVID-19. The chain employs TRBV7-3 and TRBJ2-1, with D possibly being TRBD1 (6 bases). The CDR3 is CASSTTGVGEQFF. CDR3 bases: TGTGCCAGCAGCACGACAGGTGTGGGTGAGCAGTTCTTC.